A single sample gave rise to the 32 T cell receptor beta chains below, sequenced in a study of blood T cell repertoires in COVID-19. The method was immunoSEQ multiplex PCR; TCRdb's version includes in-frame clones alone and lacks a portion of them. The profile shows under 250,000 clones, 85% to 90% of them singletons. The sample taken for sequencing was peripheral blood. The receptors derive from a woman between 65 and 79 years old with active or convalescent COVID-19.

The chain couples TRBV6-4 to TRBJ1-1; D unclear. The CDR3 has 15 amino acids. CDR1 is MRHNA, CDR2 SNTAGT, per germline. V lost 8 bases, J lost 3 bases, and 19 bases lay in between. CDR3 protein: CASRIKEGTDTEAFF. For the CDR3, the DNA is TGTGCCAGCCGCATCAAAGAGGGTACGGACACTGAAGCTTTCTTT.

The genes are TRBV11-3 and TRBJ2-2; D unresolved. Germline-derived CDR1 and CDR2 are SGHNT and YENEEA. V dropped 3 bases and J dropped 0 bases, with 11 bases sitting between them. The CDR3 runs to 16 residues. The CDR3 DNA reads TGTGCCAGCAGCTTTGGAGCGTCTGCGAACACCGGGGAGCTGTTTTTT. The encoded protein is CASSFGASANTGELFF.

The V call is TRBV6-5, the J call TRBJ2-7, with TRBD1 matching 7 bases. CDR3 length equals 15 residues. After removal of 0 bases from V and 6 bases from J, the junction contained 8 bases not matched to a gene. The germline V gene encodes CDR1 MNHEY and CDR2 SVGAGI. The CDR3 DNA is TGTGCCAGCAGTTACTCCGGGACAGCAATACTCGAGCAGTACTTC. This translates into CASSYSGTAILEQYF.

The chain is built from TRBV6-5 and TRBJ2-5; 9 bases agree with TRBD2. CDR3 length: 14 residues. Germline lookup yields CDR1 MNHEY and CDR2 SVGAGI. The V gene end was trimmed by 5 bases and the J gene end by 5 bases; junction bases not matched to a gene: 6. The CDR3 sequence: CASSPSGGWETQYF. The CDR3 nucleotides are TGTGCCAGCAGTCCGAGCGGGGGGTGGGAGACCCAGTACTTC.

The V call is TRBV7-9, the J call TRBJ2-5; D is perhaps TRBD1 (5 bases). This CDR3 spans 15 amino acids. V lost 2 bases, J lost 1 base, and 11 bases lay in between. Germline V lookup: CDR1 SEHNR, CDR2 FQNEAQ (reference sequence). The CDR3 reads CASSLTRQSQETQYF. The CDR3 nucleotides read TGTGCCAGCAGCTTAACCCGACAGTCCCAAGAGACCCAGTACTTC.

CDR3 nucleotides: TGTGCCAGTAGTACCTCTCGACAGGCCGGTTCCAATGAAAAACTGTTTTTT. Its translation: CASSTSRQAGSNEKLFF. The chain carries TRBV19 and TRBJ1-4; possible D gene TRBD1, 6 bases. The CDR3 is 17 amino acids. With 4 bases removed from V and 5 bases from J, the gap between germline ends came to 20 bases. From germline, CDR1 is LNHDA and CDR2 SQIVND (reference sequence). Full variable domain (missing parts from reference TRBV19 and TRBJ1-4): DGGITQSPKYLFRKEGQNVTLSCEQNLNHDAMYWYRQDPGQGLRLIYYSQIVNDFQKGDIAEGYSVSREKKESFPLTVTSAQKNPTAFYLCASSTSRQAGSNEKLFFGSGTQLSVL.

V is TRBV27 and J is TRBJ2-2; a possible D gene is TRBD1 (6 bases). The germline V and J ends were trimmed by 2 bases and 7 bases, with 14 bases remaining between them. The germline V gene encodes CDR1 MNHEY and CDR2 SMNVEV (reference sequence). There are 15 residues in the CDR3. The CDR3 protein is CASSLTSTGIGELFF. The CDR3 DNA sequence: TGTGCCAGCAGTTTAACCTCAACAGGGATCGGGGAGCTGTTTTTT.

The chain joins TRBV7-2 to TRBJ1-5, with TRBD1 identical over 9 bases. V was clipped by 6 bases and J by 4 bases; unmatched bases: 7. CDR1 SGHTA and CDR2 FQGNSA come from the germline V gene. The length of the CDR3 is 15 residues. This CDR3 reads CASSYSGTGNQPQHF. In nucleotides, the CDR3 is TGTGCCAGCAGTTATTCAGGGACAGGGAATCAGCCCCAGCATTTT. The full variable domain, rest sourced from reference TRBV7-2 and TRBJ1-5, is GAGVSQSPSNKVTEKGKDVELRCDPISGHTALYWYRQSLGQGLEFLIYFQGNSAPDKSGLPSDRFSAERTGGSVSTLTIQRTQQEDSAVYLCASSYSGTGNQPQHFGDGTRLSIL.

The genes are TRBV6-5 and TRBJ2-2, with no clear D. The CDR3 loop spans 15 amino acids. Germline V CDR1 and CDR2: MNHEY, SVGAGI. V lost 6 bases to trimming and J lost 0 bases, with 11 bases between them. CDR3 in amino acids: CASSPVVTNTGELFF. DNA of the CDR3: TGTGCCAGCAGCCCGGTGGTTACGAACACCGGGGAGCTGTTTTTT.

The chain joins TRBV6-1 to TRBJ2-6; D possibly corresponds to TRBD2 (7 bases). Trimming shortened V by 3 bases and J by 0 bases, and 18 bases separated the two germline ends. Germline V gene data show CDR1 as MNHNS and CDR2 as SASEGT. The CDR3 is 19 residues long. DNA of the CDR3: TGTGCCAGCAGTGAGGGTAGGGGGAAGCGGGGCTCTGGGGCCAACGTCCTGACTTTC. This sequence encodes CASSEGRGKRGSGANVLTF.

The chain is built from TRBV7-3 and TRBJ2-1, with D hard to call. CDR1 is SGHTA and CDR2 is FQGTGA in the germline V gene. Trimming took 2 bases from V and 4 from J, leaving 12 bases between them. This CDR3 has 15 residues. The CDR3 DNA is TGTGCCAGCAGCTTAGGTAGACTTCGGTACAATGAGCAGTTCTTC. It translates to CASSLGRLRYNEQFF.

The chain links TRBV7-2 to TRBJ1-5; 9 positions agree with TRBD1. After removal of 0 bases from V and 3 bases from J, the junction contained 6 bases not matched to a gene. Germline assignment: CDR1 SGHTA and CDR2 FQGNSA. There are 17 residues in the CDR3. CDR3 bases: TGTGCCAGCAGCTTAGCCCCGACAGGGGGAGACAATCAGCCCCAGCATTTT. Protein sequence: CASSLAPTGGDNQPQHF.

V and J are TRBV5-1 and TRBJ2-1; D possibly corresponds to TRBD1 (6 bases). The V end lost 4 bases, the J end lost 10 bases, and 18 bases lay between the germline ends. CDR1 is SGHRS and CDR2 is YFSETQ in the germline V gene. The CDR3 covers 14 residues. CDR3 loop: CASSASGAQGEQFF. The CDR3 DNA is TGCGCCAGCAGCGCCTCCGGGGCGCAGGGGGAGCAGTTCTTC.

This clone was seen a single time. The rearrangement joins TRBV5-8 to TRBJ1-5; D is perhaps TRBD1 (6 bases). The CDR3 is made up of 15 amino acids. Germline V gene data show CDR1 as SGHTS and CDR2 as YDEGEE. V was cut by 0 bases and J by 4 bases, with 11 bases left in between. CDR3 in amino acids: CASSLGQVMNQPQHF. The CDR3 nucleotides read TGTGCCAGCAGCTTGGGACAGGTCATGAATCAGCCCCAGCATTTT.

Of note for this clone: This specimen includes other DNA sequences encoding the same CDR3. The chain has TRBV5-1 and TRBJ1-4, with D tentatively TRBD1 (5 bases). Germline values: CDR1 SGHRS, CDR2 YFSETQ. This CDR3 spans 14 amino acids. Trimming pared 3 bases from V and 1 base from J, leaving 7 bases between. DNA for the CDR3: TGCGCCAGCAGCTCGGGGGTAACTAATGAAAAACTGTTTTTT. Its protein product is CASSSGVTNEKLFF.

The rearrangement uses TRBV6-2 or TRBV6-3 and TRBJ2-7, with no clear D. This CDR3 is 11 amino acids long. V lost 4 bases, J lost 3 bases, and 4 bases lay in between. Germline lookup yields CDR1 MNHEY and CDR2 SVGEGT. The CDR3 protein is CASSFLYEQYF. The CDR3 bases are TGTGCCAGCAGTTTTCTCTACGAGCAGTACTTC.

This clone was found a few times. The rearrangement links TRBV6-5 to TRBJ2-1; 7 nucleotides agree with TRBD1. CDR3 size: 15 residues. The J segment lost 4 bases and the V segment lost 2 bases, leaving 5 bases of the junction unmatched. Germline V lookup: CDR1 MNHEY, CDR2 SVGAGI. The CDR3 coding sequence is TGTGCCAGCAGTTACGGGGAGACAGGGTACAATGAGCAGTTCTTC. Encoded protein: CASSYGETGYNEQFF.

This clone was counted many times. The J gene is TRBJ1-3, the V gene TRBV10-3; D perhaps matches TRBD1 (6 bases). V lost 3 bases and J lost 0, with 15 bases in between. The germline V gene has CDR1 ENHRY and CDR2 SYGVKD. The length of the CDR3 is 17 residues. CDR3 in DNA: TGTGCCATCAGTGAACCAACAGGGCCCCTCTCTGGAAACACCATATATTTT. Protein sequence: CAISEPTGPLSGNTIYF.

The chain combines TRBV7-9 with TRBJ1-6; 8 nucleotides line up with TRBD1. The CDR3 contains 17 residues. Germline V gene lookup returns CDR1 SEHNR and CDR2 FQNEAQ (reference sequence). The V gene end was trimmed by 4 bases and the J gene end by 2 bases; junction bases not matched to a gene: 7. The chain's CDR3 is CASSSWTGLTYNSPLHF. The CDR3 nucleotides are TGTGCCAGCAGCTCCTGGACAGGGCTGACCTATAATTCACCCCTCCACTTT.

The chain carries TRBV6-6 and TRBJ1-2, with 10 positions matching TRBD1. The trim removed 8 bases at V and 3 bases at J, leaving 0 bases unmatched. Germline V gives CDR1 MNHNY, CDR2 SVGAGI (reference sequence). The CDR3 runs 12 residues. CDR3 amino acids: CASGQGDYGYTF. The DNA for the CDR3 is TGTGCCAGCGGACAGGGGGACTATGGCTACACCTTC.

This rearrangement joins TRBV3-1 (or the pseudogene TRBV3-2) to TRBJ2-6; tentatively, D is TRBD2 (7 bases). The CDR3 is made up of 17 amino acids. Germline CDR1 reads LGHDT; CDR2 reads YNNKEL (reference sequence). V gave up 3 bases and J gave up 1 base, with 13 bases separating them. The CDR3 DNA sequence: TGTGCCAGCAGCCACAACGGGGGGCCATCTGGGGCCAACGTCCTGACTTTC. The encoded protein is CASSHNGGPSGANVLTF.

The chain recombines TRBV6-6 with TRBJ1-2; a weak D match, TRBD1 (5 bases). Trimming cost V 7 bases and J 9 bases, with 15 bases left between them. From germline, CDR1 is MNHNY and CDR2 SVGAGI (reference sequence). The CDR3 consists of 12 residues. CDR3 loop: CASTGESYSYTF. DNA of the CDR3: TGTGCCAGCACGGGGGAATCCTACAGCTACACCTTC.

V gene TRBV6-2 or TRBV6-3 combines with J gene TRBJ1-5; D possibly corresponds to TRBD1 (5 bases). This CDR3 has 15 amino acids. Trimming removed 3 bases from V and 2 bases from J, with 11 bases in between. Germline-derived CDR1 and CDR2 are MNHEY and SVGEGT. The CDR3 nucleotides read TGTGCCAGCAGTTATTCCGCGGGGGGCAATCAGCCCCAGCATTTT. Protein: CASSYSAGGNQPQHF.

The J gene is TRBJ1-1, the V gene TRBV7-2; 9 bases agree with TRBD1. The CDR3 length is 14 residues. The J segment lost 8 bases and the V segment lost 5 bases, leaving 9 bases of the junction unmatched. The germline gives CDR1 SGHTA, CDR2 FQGNSA. CDR3 nucleotides: TGTGCCAGCAGCGCAACCGGGACAGGGAGCGAAGCTTTCTTT. Translated, it gives CASSATGTGSEAFF.

The chain combines TRBV4-3 with TRBJ2-7, with TRBD1 identical over 7 bases. J gave up 3 bases and V 0 bases, and 8 bases lay outside the gene matches. This CDR3 is 16 amino acids long. Germline V gives CDR1 LGHNA, CDR2 YSLEER. CDR3 protein: CASSQDPRNRGYEQYF. In nucleotides, the CDR3 is TGCGCCAGCAGCCAAGATCCCCGCAACAGGGGCTACGAGCAGTACTTC.

This sequence joins TRBV9 and TRBJ2-5, with D possibly being TRBD2 (7 bases). Germline loops: CDR1 SGDLS, CDR2 YYNGEE. The CDR3 is made up of 15 amino acids. V dropped 0 bases and J dropped 4 bases, with 13 bases sitting between them. CDR3 sequence reads: CASSVGWGGRETQYF. The CDR3 DNA sequence: TGTGCCAGCAGCGTAGGGTGGGGGGGCAGAGAGACCCAGTACTTC.

The chain couples TRBV5-1 to TRBJ1-6; 7 bases are a match to TRBD1. The trim removed 4 bases at V and 7 bases at J, leaving 11 bases unmatched. This CDR3 contains 16 residues. Germline-derived CDR1 and CDR2 are SGHRS and YFSETQ. The CDR3, as DNA: TGCGCCAGCAGCCCAGCAGGAGGGGGCGAAAATTCACCCCTCCACTTT. Translation gives CASSPAGGGENSPLHF.

The V and J genes are TRBV7-2 and TRBJ1-5; D is unclear. This CDR3 comprises 14 residues. Germline V gives CDR1 SGHTA, CDR2 FQGNSA. Trimming stripped 3 bases from V and 11 bases from J, with 17 bases between. The CDR3 DNA follows: TGTGCCAGCAGCTTTGACAAGGCCCATGGGTCCCAGCATTTT. Translated, it gives CASSFDKAHGSQHF.

The chain combines TRBV28 with TRBJ1-1; D not resolved. The CDR3 totals 13 residues. CDR1 is MDHEN and CDR2 is SYDVKM in the germline V gene. Between the trimmed V and J ends, which lost 6 bases and 0 bases, there was a span of 8 bases. The CDR3 here is CASRRLMNTEAFF. The CDR3 DNA sequence: TGTGCCAGCAGAAGACTCATGAACACTGAAGCTTTCTTT.

The rearrangement links TRBV6-2 or TRBV6-3 to TRBJ1-1; D is possibly TRBD1 (5 bases). Germline-derived CDR1 and CDR2 are MNHEY and SVGEGT. The ends were cut back, 2 bases at V and 0 bases at J, with 7 bases in the middle. This CDR3 contains 14 residues. The CDR3 region has the DNA TGTGCCAGCAGTTACCAGGGTATGAACACTGAAGCTTTCTTT. This gives the protein CASSYQGMNTEAFF.

The sample holds one count of this clone. The V gene is TRBV28, the J gene TRBJ2-2; 10 nucleotides match TRBD1. With V trimmed by 1 base and J by 4 bases, 3 bases remained unmatched. Germline V gives CDR1 MDHEN, CDR2 SYDVKM. The CDR3 loop spans 16 amino acids. The CDR3: CASSLYGTGVTGELFF. DNA of the CDR3: TGTGCCAGCAGTTTATACGGGACAGGGGTCACCGGGGAGCTGTTTTTT.

The genes are TRBV29-1 and TRBJ1-1; D is undetermined. Germline loops: CDR1 SQVTM, CDR2 ANQGSEA. The CDR3 has 12 amino acids. The V end was cut by 4 bases, the J end by 1 base, with 7 bases between. This CDR3 is CSVARGNTEAFF. CDR3 in DNA: TGCAGCGTTGCACGGGGGAACACTGAAGCTTTCTTT.